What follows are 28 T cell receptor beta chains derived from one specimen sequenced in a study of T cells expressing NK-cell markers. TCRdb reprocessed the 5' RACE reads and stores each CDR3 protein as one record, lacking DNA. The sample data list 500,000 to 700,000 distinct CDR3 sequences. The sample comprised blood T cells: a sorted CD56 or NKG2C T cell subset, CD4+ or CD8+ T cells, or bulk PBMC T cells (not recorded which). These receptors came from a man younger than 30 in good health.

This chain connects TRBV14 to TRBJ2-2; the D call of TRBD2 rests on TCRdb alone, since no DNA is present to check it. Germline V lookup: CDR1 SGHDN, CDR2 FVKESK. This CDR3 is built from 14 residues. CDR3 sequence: CASSQRLAFGELFF.

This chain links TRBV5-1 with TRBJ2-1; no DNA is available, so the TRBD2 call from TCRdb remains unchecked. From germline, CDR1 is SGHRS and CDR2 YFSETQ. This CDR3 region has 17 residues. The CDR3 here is CASSPTQLGPLYNEQFF.

The CDR3 sequence: CATSDPGQPSTDTQYF. This chain connects TRBV24-1 to TRBJ2-3; TCRdb's assignment of TRBD1 cannot be checked, as there is no DNA. Germline assignment: CDR1 KGHDR and CDR2 SFDVKD. CDR3 length: 16 residues.

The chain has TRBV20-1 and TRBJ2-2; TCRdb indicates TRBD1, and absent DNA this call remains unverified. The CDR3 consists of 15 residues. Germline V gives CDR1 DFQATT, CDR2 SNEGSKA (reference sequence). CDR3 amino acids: CSARGTGPHTGELFF.

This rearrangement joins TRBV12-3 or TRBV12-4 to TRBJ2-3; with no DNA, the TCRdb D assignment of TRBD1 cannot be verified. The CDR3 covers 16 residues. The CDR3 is CASSPRGRFPTDTQYF.

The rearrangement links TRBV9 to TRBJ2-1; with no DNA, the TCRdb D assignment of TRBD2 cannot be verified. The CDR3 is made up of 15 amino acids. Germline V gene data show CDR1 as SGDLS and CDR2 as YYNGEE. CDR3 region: CASSVRGAGHNEQFF.

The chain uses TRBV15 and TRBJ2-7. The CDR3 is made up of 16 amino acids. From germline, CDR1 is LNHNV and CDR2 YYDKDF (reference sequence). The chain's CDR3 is CATSRGSSSSSYEQYF. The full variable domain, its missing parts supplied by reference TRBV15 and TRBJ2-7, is DAMVIQNPRYQVTQFGKPVTLSCSQTLNHNVMYWYQQKSSQAPKLLFHYYDKDFNNEADTPDNFQSRRPNTSFCFLDIRSPGLGDTAMYLCATSRGSSSSSYEQYFGPGTRLTVT.

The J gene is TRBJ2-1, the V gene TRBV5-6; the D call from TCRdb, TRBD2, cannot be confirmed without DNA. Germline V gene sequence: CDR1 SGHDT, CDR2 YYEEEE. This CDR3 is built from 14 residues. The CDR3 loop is CASLSLAGVNEQFF.

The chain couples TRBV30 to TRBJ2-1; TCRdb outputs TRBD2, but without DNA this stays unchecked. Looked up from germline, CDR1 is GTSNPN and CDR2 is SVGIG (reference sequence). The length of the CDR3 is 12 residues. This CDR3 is CAWGGLANEQFF.

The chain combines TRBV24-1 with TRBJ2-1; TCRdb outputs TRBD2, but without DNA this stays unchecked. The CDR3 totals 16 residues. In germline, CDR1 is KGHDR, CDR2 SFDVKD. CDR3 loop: CATSGPSGRLGNEQFF.

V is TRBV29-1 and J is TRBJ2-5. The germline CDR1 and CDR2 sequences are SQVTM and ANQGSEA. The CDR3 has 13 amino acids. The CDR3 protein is CSVDSPRLETQYF.

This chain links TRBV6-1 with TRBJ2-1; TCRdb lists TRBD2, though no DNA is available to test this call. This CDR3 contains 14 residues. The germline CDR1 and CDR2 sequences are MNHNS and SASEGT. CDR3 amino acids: CASALRQTHNEQFF.

CDR3 sequence reads: CASSSRSLSDIQYF. The J gene is TRBJ2-4, the V gene TRBV7-9; the TCRdb call, TRBD2, lacks DNA for checking. Germline V lookup: CDR1 SEHNR, CDR2 FQNEAQ (reference sequence). The CDR3 is 14 amino acids.

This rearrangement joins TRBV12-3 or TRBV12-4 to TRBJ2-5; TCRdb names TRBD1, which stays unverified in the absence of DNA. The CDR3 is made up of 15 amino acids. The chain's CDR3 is CASSLGGGQGETQYF.

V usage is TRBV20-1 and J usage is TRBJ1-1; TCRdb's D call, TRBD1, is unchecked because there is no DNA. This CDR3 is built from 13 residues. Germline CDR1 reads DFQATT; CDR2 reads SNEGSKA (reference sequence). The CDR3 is CSARINSRQGVFF.

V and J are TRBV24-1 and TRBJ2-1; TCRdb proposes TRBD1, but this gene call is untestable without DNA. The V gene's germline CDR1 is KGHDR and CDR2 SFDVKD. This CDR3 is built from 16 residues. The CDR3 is CATSDPAGQGFNEQFF.

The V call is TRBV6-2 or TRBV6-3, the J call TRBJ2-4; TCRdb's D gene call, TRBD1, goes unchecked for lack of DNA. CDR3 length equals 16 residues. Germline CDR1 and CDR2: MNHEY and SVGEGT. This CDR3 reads CASSYRGQLAKNIQYF.

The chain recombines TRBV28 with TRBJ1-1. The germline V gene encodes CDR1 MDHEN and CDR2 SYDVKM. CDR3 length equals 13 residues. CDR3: CASRNGHSLEAFF.

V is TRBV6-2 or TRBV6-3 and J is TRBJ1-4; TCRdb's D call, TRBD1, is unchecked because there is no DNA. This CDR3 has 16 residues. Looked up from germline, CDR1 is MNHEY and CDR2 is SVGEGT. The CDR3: CASRANPGQVDEKLFF.

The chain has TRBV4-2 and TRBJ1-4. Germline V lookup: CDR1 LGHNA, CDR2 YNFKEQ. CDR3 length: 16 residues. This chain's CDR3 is CASSQDQATTNEKLFF.

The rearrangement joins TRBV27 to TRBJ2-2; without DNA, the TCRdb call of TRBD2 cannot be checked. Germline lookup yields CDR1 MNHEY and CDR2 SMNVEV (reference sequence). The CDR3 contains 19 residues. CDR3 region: CASSLAGTSGRWDTGELFF.

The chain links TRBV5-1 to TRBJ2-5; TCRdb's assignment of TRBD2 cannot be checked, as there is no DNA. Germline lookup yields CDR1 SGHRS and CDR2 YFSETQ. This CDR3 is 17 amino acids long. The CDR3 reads CASSLKLREDVQETQYF.

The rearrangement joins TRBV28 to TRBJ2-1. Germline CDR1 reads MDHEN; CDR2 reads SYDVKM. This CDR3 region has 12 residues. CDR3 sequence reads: CASLGPGFKQFF.

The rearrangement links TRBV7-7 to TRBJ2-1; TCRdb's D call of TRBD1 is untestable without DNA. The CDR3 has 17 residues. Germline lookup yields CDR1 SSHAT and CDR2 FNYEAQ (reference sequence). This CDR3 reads CASSSFQGFSSYNEQFF.

CDR3: CSARDPRANTDTQYF. This chain uses TRBV20-1 with TRBJ2-3; there is no DNA to check the TCRdb D call of TRBD2. CDR1 and CDR2 (germline): DFQATT, SNEGSKA (reference sequence). The CDR3 totals 15 residues.

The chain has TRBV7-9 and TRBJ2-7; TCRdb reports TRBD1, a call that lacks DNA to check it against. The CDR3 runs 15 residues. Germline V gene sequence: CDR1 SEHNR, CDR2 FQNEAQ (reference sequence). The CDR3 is CASSQGWTGAYEQYF.

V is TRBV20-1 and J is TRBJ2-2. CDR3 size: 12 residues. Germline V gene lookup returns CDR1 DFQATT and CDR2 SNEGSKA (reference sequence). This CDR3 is CSAREAAGELFF.

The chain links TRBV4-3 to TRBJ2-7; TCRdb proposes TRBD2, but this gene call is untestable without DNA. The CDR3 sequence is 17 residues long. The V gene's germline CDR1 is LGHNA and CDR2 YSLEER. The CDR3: CASSPQTGTSGTYEQYF.